Listed below are T cell receptor beta chains from one sample, sequenced in a study of blood T cells in healthy people across ages. Each CDR3 protein is one row after TCRdb ran MiXCR on the 5' RACE reads. The table has fewer than 800,000 distinct CDR3 sequences, approximately 29% seen once; the top ten hold over 15%. Specimen: blood. Every receptor here comes from a woman of 80 years or more in good health. CDR3s include the opening cysteine and the closing phenylalanine or tryptophan.

V gene	J gene	CDR3 protein
TRBV20-1	TRBJ2-1	CSASTSGGHRQEQFF
TRBV5-1	TRBJ1-1	CASSRGPLTMNTEAFF
TRBV6-1	TRBJ1-1	CASLPPPPQGEAFF
TRBV7-2	TRBJ2-1	CASSSGLAGVPIIYNEQFF
TRBV2	TRBJ1-2	CASKGQKYGYTF
TRBV29-1	TRBJ1-1	CSSVRGNAEAFF
TRBV2	TRBJ1-2	CASTQGPMRGYTF
TRBV4-3	TRBJ1-4	CASSQDLRGDATNEKLFF
TRBV6-1	TRBJ2-1	CASRGSGGESLSYNEQFF
TRBV7-2	TRBJ2-7	CASSPRVLDRAYEQYF
TRBV7-9	TRBJ2-1	CASSSLGLGSYNEQFF
TRBV29-1	TRBJ2-1	CSVEAFGNEQFF
TRBV15	TRBJ2-1	CATSRATRSNRVSSYNEQCF
TRBV9	TRBJ2-1	CASSVGFSGAFSYNEQFF
TRBV3-1	TRBJ2-1	CASSQRKIGEQFF
TRBV27	TRBJ1-2	CASSLQGNRRNYGYTF
TRBV27	TRBJ1-2	CASNGRANYGYTF
TRBV7-2	TRBJ2-5	CASSSRLVTQETQYF
TRBV28	TRBJ2-3	CASSLSSRQTNTQYF
TRBV6-4	TRBJ1-6	CASSDREGSPLHF
TRBV20-1	TRBJ1-5	CSARRGGNQPQHF
TRBV6-1	TRBJ1-2	CASSAGQGRNYGYTF
TRBV6-2/TRBV6-3	TRBJ2-7	CASKGDGNYEQYF
TRBV4-2	TRBJ2-7	CASSQDPSGSSYEQYF
TRBV20-1	TRBJ2-1	CSAGSGTTYNEQFF
TRBV5-1	TRBJ1-2	CASSLASRAHYTF
TRBV4-3	TRBJ2-2	CASSPPAGVNTGELFF